This T cell receptor (beta chain) was recorded in a study of blood T cell repertoires in COVID-19 (dated by TCRdb to about 2020). With regard to the full study: Collaborator samples came from the United States, Italy and Spain and covered acute and convalescent phases of COVID-19. The sample metadata nearly always contained a de-identified subject ID, COVID-19 status, age in years and sex. Where available, HLA class I and class II types were obtained from metadata supplied by the sample provider rather than from assay-based typing. A freely available public database, intended as a resource for researchers studying the immune response to SARS-CoV-2, is where the repertoires were released. The material from the prospective study consisted of cDNA or gDNA derived from T cells, B-cell-depleted T cells, or PBMCs. Subjects who had been exposed to COVID-19, were actively infected with it, or had recovered from it provided the deeply sampled blood TCRbeta repertoires that made up the dataset. Samples came from the ongoing ImmuneRACE study (first 160 participants) plus 1,254 subjects from 6 global collaborators. Study-level results and caveats: How much clinical and demographic metadata was included differed by source and by participant, and the metadata was provided uncurated.

The immunoSEQ Assay, a bias-controlled multiplex PCR, was used to amplify TCRbeta CDR3 regions from genomic DNA. The study's processing was this. Nucleated cell counts per sample were estimated from amplification of reference gene primers within the assay. To quantify the absolute abundance of each unique TCRbeta CDR3 rearrangement, sequence reads were collapsed and filtered. For each sample, productive Simpson clonality was calculated by taking the square root of Simpson's diversity index across productive rearrangements. This immuneACCESS table, as held by TCRdb, lists in-frame sequences with V and J called but not all clones. Of the missing ones, under half trace to an unresolved V gene in checked studies; the others have no known cause. The DNA gave D and trimming, while V, J and clone size come from that table. Here the sample has 300,000 to 450,000 clones; roughly 91% occur a single time. The ten largest clones take up more than 0.95% of the sample.

The CDR3 sequence holds 14 residues, the cysteine and phenylalanine included. Just CDR3 DNA is preserved here, 42 bases in frame from base 1. CDR1 MNHEY and CDR2 SVGAGI were looked up in the germline V gene. V loses 9 bases of germline sequence and J loses 8 bases, and the interval between the two ends is 22 bases. Enrolling through a virtual design, the prospective study's participants ranged in age from roughly 18 to 95 years and lived across roughly 23 United States geographic areas. In the prospective study, cohorts were assigned on the basis of participant-reported clinical history obtained from a screening survey and a study questionnaire. For ImmuneRACE Cohort 3, a participant was defined as recovered based on two consecutive negative NP/OP PCR tests, clearance by a healthcare professional, or resolution of symptoms. Each participant in the prospective study had whole blood, serum and a nasopharyngeal or oropharyngeal swab collected by mobile phlebotomists. Additional blood draws and questionnaires over an approximately two-month period could optionally be provided by prospective study participants. Blood samples from the prospective study were shipped frozen or at room temperature prior to DNA extraction.

As for this clone: The antigen it binds to is not known. Base quality data are lacking; no much larger clone is found one base away.

The specimen sequenced was PBMCs or T cells enriched from blood (not recorded which). This receptor was obtained from a woman aged 18-30 years who had recovered from COVID-19. Recombination joined TRBV6-5 with TRBJ1-2; perhaps TRBD1 is the D gene, with 6 bases matching. This receptor has the CDR3 CASSKLQGIGGYTF. The sequence in DNA is TGTGCCAGTTCAAAGCTACAGGGAATCGGGGGCTACACCTTC.